Shown below are 23 T cell receptor beta chains from a single sample sequenced in a study of T cell repertoires in cytomegalovirus infection. TCRdb re-called the reads with MiXCR, one entry per CDR3 protein. Of some 250,000 distinct CDR3 sequences in the sample, around 9% were seen once. The sequenced sample consisted of PBMCs. These receptors all stem from a human donor in good health (CMV status not recorded). Some clones in this sample may be carry-over from other donors' samples.

This clonotype was detected ten times or more. As DNA, the CDR3 is TGTGCCAGCAGCTTAGAAGGCCTTGAGGCGGAGACCCAGTACTTC. As protein: CASSLEGLEAETQYF. The V call is TRBV7-2, the J call TRBJ2-5; no clear D gene. Germline assignment: CDR1 SGHTA and CDR2 FQGNSA. Trimming took 1 base from V and 5 from J, leaving 14 bases between them. This CDR3 has 15 amino acids.

This clonotype has at least ten counts. The CDR3 DNA reads TGTGCCAGCAGTTTCAGGACGGAATCGGGCGAGACCCAGTACTTC. Translation gives CASSFRTESGETQYF. The chain carries TRBV12-3 or TRBV12-4 and TRBJ2-5; no reliable D call. Trimming removed 3 bases from V and 5 bases from J, with 16 bases in between. The CDR3 extends over 15 amino acids.

This clonotype was seen only a few times. This chain joins TRBV3-1 and TRBJ2-5; 9 bases align to TRBD2. Germline loops: CDR1 LGHDT, CDR2 YNNKEL (reference sequence). The CDR3 totals 17 residues. V lost 0 bases and J lost 1; bases outside the gene matches: 6. Here the CDR3 DNA reads TGTGCCAGCAGCCAAGATCTGACTAGCGGACTCCAAGAGACCCAGTACTTC. As protein: CASSQDLTSGLQETQYF.

This clonotype was counted only a few times. J is TRBJ1-2 and V is TRBV3-1; D unclear. V lost 8 bases to trimming and J lost 6 bases, with 16 bases between them. Germline V gene data show CDR1 as LGHDT and CDR2 as YNNKEL (reference sequence). The CDR3 has 13 amino acids. In nucleotides, the CDR3 is TGTGCCAGCGGTGGGAGGTTTGCGGATGGCTACACCTTC. Translation gives CASGGRFADGYTF.

This clonotype has at least ten counts. V is TRBV7-2 and J is TRBJ1-1, with unresolved D. The germline gives CDR1 SGHTA, CDR2 FQGNSA. The CDR3 totals 12 residues. Trimming removed 6 bases at V and 1 base at J, with 6 bases between. CDR3 protein: CASRYRNTEAFF. Here the CDR3 DNA reads TGTGCCAGCAGATACAGGAACACTGAAGCTTTCTTT.

The V call is TRBV7-9, the J call TRBJ2-1, with TRBD2 matching 7 bases. The CDR3 covers 15 residues. CDR1 is SEHNR, CDR2 FQNEAQ, per germline (reference sequence). V dropped 0 bases and J dropped 7; count of bases not matched to a gene: 6. The CDR3 DNA follows: TGTGCCAGCAGCTTAGCGGGAGGGAGTAGAAATGAGCAGTTCTTC. Its protein is CASSLAGGSRNEQFF.

The rearrangement links TRBV19 to TRBJ1-1, with a tentative D call TRBD1 (6 bases). Deletions cut 3 bases from V and 0 bases from J, with 8 bases between. The length of the CDR3 is 14 residues. Germline V gene sequence: CDR1 LNHDA, CDR2 SQIVND (reference sequence). The CDR3 DNA follows: TGTGCCAGTAGTATGTACAGGGTGAACACTGAAGCTTTCTTT. This translates into CASSMYRVNTEAFF.

This clonotype came up many times. The chain couples TRBV11-2 to TRBJ1-2; D possibly corresponds to TRBD1 (5 bases). Germline loops: CDR1 SGHAT, CDR2 FQNNGV. The CDR3 has 12 amino acids. V lost 5 bases, J lost 7 bases, and 11 bases lay in between. CDR3 sequence (DNA): TGTGCCAGCAGCCCCCTTGGGGCTGGCTACACCTTC. Protein sequence: CASSPLGAGYTF. Using reference TRBV11-2 and TRBJ1-2 for the parts outside the CDR3, the full variable domain is EAGVAQSPRYKIIEKRQSVAFWCNPISGHATLYWYQQILGQGPKLLIQFQNNGVVDDSQLPKDRFSAERLKGVDSTLKIQPAKLEDSAVYLCASSPLGAGYTFGSGTRLTVV.

This clonotype was counted a few times. The rearrangement uses TRBV24-1 and TRBJ1-5; D gene ambiguous. V shed 4 bases and J shed 5 bases, with 23 bases lying between them. From germline, CDR1 is KGHDR and CDR2 SFDVKD. CDR3 length equals 18 residues. CDR3 region: CATSESIPYGDEDQPQHF. The CDR3 bases are TGTGCCACCAGTGAGTCGATCCCCTACGGCGATGAAGATCAGCCCCAGCATTTT.

The table lists this clonotype with a few counts. The genes are TRBV20-1 and TRBJ2-1; TRBD2 is a possible D gene (5 bases). Germline lookup yields CDR1 DFQATT and CDR2 SNEGSKA (reference sequence). V shed 6 bases and J shed 0 bases, with 15 bases lying between them. The CDR3 covers 15 residues. The CDR3: CSARAIGLSYNEQFF. The CDR3 DNA is TGCAGTGCCCGCGCAATAGGACTCTCCTACAATGAGCAGTTCTTC.

This clonotype was recorded at least ten times. The chain couples TRBV20-1 to TRBJ2-3; 11 bases match TRBD2. Germline V gene sequence: CDR1 DFQATT, CDR2 SNEGSKA (reference sequence). Trimming at V came to 5 bases and at J to 3 bases, leaving 7 bases not matched to a gene. The CDR3 is 15 residues long. CDR3 residues: CSAPIAGGQTDTQYF. CDR3 in DNA: TGCAGTGCTCCGATAGCGGGAGGGCAAACAGATACGCAGTATTTT.

V usage is TRBV5-4 and J usage is TRBJ2-5; tentatively, D is TRBD1 or TRBD2 (5 bases each). V was pared by 4 bases and J by 1 base, with 20 bases between. The CDR3 is made up of 17 amino acids. CDR1 and CDR2 from the germline V gene are SGHNT and YYREEE (reference sequence). The CDR3 is CASSPPMLVGTQETQYF. Written as DNA, the CDR3 is TGTGCCAGCAGCCCGCCGATGCTGGTGGGGACCCAAGAGACCCAGTACTTC.

This clonotype was observed a handful of times. The chain has TRBV5-4 and TRBJ2-5; 11 bases align to TRBD1. From germline, CDR1 is SGHNT and CDR2 YYREEE (reference sequence). V dropped 0 bases and J dropped 5; count of bases not matched to a gene: 9. The CDR3 is made up of 17 amino acids. The CDR3 DNA sequence: TGTGCCAGCAGCTTGGGGACAGGGGGCAGGAGTTCGGAGACCCAGTACTTC. Protein: CASSLGTGGRSSETQYF.

This clonotype was detected ten times or more. The rearrangement joins TRBV7-2 to TRBJ2-4; D unresolved. The CDR3 runs to 14 residues. Per germline, CDR1 SGHTA and CDR2 FQGNSA. Trimming cost V 5 bases and J 2 bases, with 10 bases left between them. CDR3 sequence reads: CASSTRLSKNIQYF. The CDR3 DNA is TGTGCCAGCAGCACCCGATTATCCAAAAACATTCAGTACTTC.

The chain uses TRBV20-1 and TRBJ1-1; the D is unclear. The germline V gene encodes CDR1 DFQATT and CDR2 SNEGSKA (reference sequence). The V end lost 3 bases, the J end lost 0 bases, and 11 bases lay between the germline ends. This CDR3 is built from 14 residues. In DNA form, the CDR3 reads TGCAGTGCTAGTTACATATCAGTGAACACTGAAGCTTTCTTT. It codes for CSASYISVNTEAFF.

This clonotype was found once. The chain uses TRBV25-1 and TRBJ1-1; TRBD1 matches 7 bases. Trimming cost V 4 bases and J 4 bases; bases outside gene matches: 9. The CDR3 runs 15 residues. CDR1 and CDR2 from the germline V gene are MGHDK and SYGVNS. The CDR3 sequence: CASSGSTGRRTEAFF. As DNA, the CDR3 is TGTGCCAGCAGTGGTTCGACAGGGAGGCGCACTGAAGCTTTCTTT. Supplemented by reference TRBV25-1 and TRBJ1-1, the full variable domain reads EADIYQTPRYLVIGTGKKITLECSQTMGHDKMYWYQQDPGMELHLIHYSYGVNSTEKGDLSSESTVSRIRTEHFPLTLESARPSHTSQYLCASSGSTGRRTEAFFGQGTRLTVV.

V usage is TRBV29-1 and J usage is TRBJ2-1, with a possible D match to TRBD2 (5 bases). Germline assignment: CDR1 SQVTM and CDR2 ANQGSEA. The V gene lost 7 bases and the J gene lost 7 bases, with 14 bases spanning the gap. The CDR3 length is 12 residues. CDR3 sequence: CSAGLNKNEQFF. CDR3 DNA sequence: TGCAGCGCCGGACTGAATAAGAATGAGCAGTTCTTC.

This clonotype was observed a handful of times. The V and J genes are TRBV7-2 and TRBJ2-7; possibly TRBD2 for D (6 bases). V was shortened by 1 base and J by 7 bases, with 14 bases between the two germline ends. This CDR3 region has 14 residues. In germline, CDR1 is SGHTA, CDR2 FQGNSA. For the CDR3, the DNA is TGTGCCAGCAGCTTAGACCACTACCGGGGGGAGCAGTACTTC. Encoded protein: CASSLDHYRGEQYF.

V is TRBV9 and J is TRBJ2-3; D is undetermined. Germline V gene lookup returns CDR1 SGDLS and CDR2 YYNGEE. This CDR3 has 13 amino acids. V lost 2 bases and J 4 bases, leaving 8 bases between the germline ends. CDR3 loop: CASSVHEADTQYF. The CDR3 nucleotides are TGTGCCAGCAGCGTCCACGAGGCAGATACGCAGTATTTT.

This clonotype was observed at least ten times. This chain links TRBV3-1 with TRBJ2-7; D remains ambiguous. Trimming took off 1 base at V and 6 bases at J, with 10 bases between the two ends. CDR1 and CDR2 (germline): LGHDT, YNNKEL (reference sequence). The CDR3 is made up of 13 amino acids. CDR3 in DNA: TGTGCCAGCAGCCAAGTCCTCTCTAGCGAGCAGTACTTC. Translated, it gives CASSQVLSSEQYF.

This chain links TRBV7-6 with TRBJ1-5; 8 positions match TRBD1. The CDR3 is made up of 16 amino acids. With V trimmed by 1 base and J by 0 bases, 2 bases remained unmatched. Per germline, CDR1 SGHVS and CDR2 FNYEAQ. CDR3 sequence: CASSLGQGISNQPQHF. CDR3 bases: TGTGCCAGCAGCTTAGGACAGGGGATTAGCAATCAGCCCCAGCATTTT.

The table lists this clonotype with many counts. This chain joins TRBV28 and TRBJ2-6, with D unclear. V lost 0 bases to trimming and J lost 1 base, with 4 bases between them. Germline CDR1 and CDR2: MDHEN and SYDVKM. CDR3 length equals 15 residues. The CDR3 sequence is CASSLWGSGANVLTF. The DNA of the CDR3 is TGTGCCAGCAGTTTATGGGGGTCTGGGGCCAACGTCCTGACTTTC.

This clonotype has a handful of counts. The chain combines TRBV7-2 with TRBJ1-1; unclear D gene. The CDR3 totals 14 residues. V lost 5 bases and J lost 10, with 20 bases in between. The germline V gene has CDR1 SGHTA and CDR2 FQGNSA. The CDR3 region is CASSANPGAARAFF. In nucleotides, the CDR3 is TGTGCCAGCAGCGCCAATCCGGGAGCCGCCCGAGCTTTCTTT.